This TCR beta chain was captured in a study of blood T cell repertoires in COVID-19. Overall study context: T cells, B-cell-depleted T cells, or PBMCs provided the cDNA or gDNA that served as material.

Per the study methods: For nucleated cells, counts were estimated from reference gene primer amplification. Here immunoSEQ multiplex PCR was the method, and the copy in TCRdb shows in-frame clones only, minus some. That table furnishes V, J and clone size, whereas the DNA furnished D and trimming. The table has 100,000 to 150,000 clones, roughly 74% seen once; the top ten hold 4.5% to 6%. Enrollment of patients from Seattle took place during active infection, with longitudinal follow-up. This CDR3 has 15 residues. Germline V CDR1 and CDR2: MNHNY, SVGAGI (reference sequence). The J segment lost 2 bases and the V segment lost 5 bases, leaving 4 bases of the junction unmatched.

This sequence originates from a man older than 75 with COVID-19, enrolled during active disease. Sample: peripheral blood. V is TRBV6-6 and J is TRBJ2-5, with 11 bases aligning to TRBD1. The CDR3 reads CASSVGTGGQETQYF. In DNA, the CDR3 is TGTGCCAGCAGTGTCGGGACAGGGGGACAAGAGACCCAGTACTTC.